These T cell receptor beta chains were read from a single sample in a study of cytomegalovirus exposure and HLA in healthy donors. Libraries were prepared by immunoSEQ multiplex PCR; TCRdb keeps only in-frame clonotypes and omits some of them. The table has 90,000 to 120,000 clones, 55% to 85% seen once. The source material was PBMCs. All receptors come from a man aged 25-45 years in good health and CMV-seronegative. CDR3s include the opening cysteine and the closing phenylalanine or tryptophan. Fields, in order: J gene, V gene, D gene, clone size, CDR3 DNA, CDR3 protein. D genes are given only for firm matches. Rows give clone size only sometimes, using once, few, many, or a class for an expanded clone.

TRBJ2-1	TRBV19	NA	NA	TGTGCCAGTAGTATAGATCTCGGTAACCCCTACAATGAGCAGTTCTTC	CASSIDLGNPYNEQFF
TRBJ1-3	TRBV5-1	NA	NA	TGCGCCAGCAGAGGGGACATTAGCAACTCTGGAAACACCATATATTTT	CASRGDISNSGNTIYF
TRBJ2-5	TRBV13	TRBD2	NA	TGTGCCAGCAGCCTCAAAGCGGGGACTCAAGAGACCCAGTACTTC	CASSLKAGTQETQYF
TRBJ2-5	TRBV25-1	TRBD2	NA	TGTGCCAGCAGTGTCCCGCCCGGGACTACGCAAGAGACCCAGTACTTC	CASSVPPGTTQETQYF
TRBJ2-1	TRBV7-9	TRBD2	NA	TGTTCCAGCAGCCCTTCGACTAGGCGGGAGTTTACCTACAATGAGCAGTTCTTC	CSSSPSTRREFTYNEQFF
TRBJ2-5	TRBV5-1	TRBD2	NA	TGCGCCAGCAGTTCGGGACTAGCGGGAGTTCGCGAGACCCAGTACTTC	CASSSGLAGVRETQYF
TRBJ2-5	TRBV7-2	NA	NA	TGTGCCAGCAGCTCCCGCTCCCGTACAGGGCAAGAGACCCAGTACTTC	CASSSRSRTGQETQYF
TRBJ1-4	TRBV28	NA	few	TGTGCCAGCAGTTCAGGGTCAAATGAAAAACTGTTTTTT	CASSSGSNEKLFF
TRBJ2-1	TRBV15	TRBD2	NA	TGTGCCACCAGCACGACTAGCGGGGAGAACTACAATGAGCAGTTCTTC	CATSTTSGENYNEQFF
TRBJ2-5	TRBV27	TRBD2	NA	TGTGCCAGCAGTTTATGGGGGACTAGCGGTCACCAAGAGACCCAGTACTTC	CASSLWGTSGHQETQYF
TRBJ1-2	TRBV5-1	NA	few	TGCGCCAGCAGCTTAGATGTTAGCATTAACTATGGCTACACCTTC	CASSLDVSINYGYTF
TRBJ2-6	TRBV19	TRBD1	NA	TGTGCCAGTAGTACGGGACAGGGGTCTTCTGGGGCCAACGTCCTGACTTTC	CASSTGQGSSGANVLTF
TRBJ2-1	TRBV5-1	TRBD2	once	TGCGCCAGCACTAGCGGGACCTACAATGAGCAGTTCTTC	CASTSGTYNEQFF
TRBJ2-3	TRBV28	TRBD2	NA	TGTGCCAGCAGCCCCGCCCTAGCGGGGGGCAAGGATACGCAGTATTTT	CASSPALAGGKDTQYF
TRBJ2-3	TRBV6-5	NA	NA	TGTGCCAGCAGCTCCAGGGCAGGGGAGCGGTATTTT	CASSSRAGERYF
TRBJ2-1	TRBV5-1	TRBD2	NA	TGCGCCAGCAGCTTGAGGGGACTAGTTACGGCGAGCTCCTACAATGAGCAGTTCTTC	CASSLRGLVTASSYNEQFF
TRBJ1-2	TRBV7-8	NA	few	TGTGCCAGCAGCTTAAGTGGCGGTTTTTACTATGGCTACACCTTC	CASSLSGGFYYGYTF
TRBJ1-4	TRBV19	NA	NA	TGTGCCAGTAGTATTTATCGACAGGTAGTTGCAACTAATGAAAAACTGTTTTTT	CASSIYRQVVATNEKLFF
TRBJ2-3	TRBV28	NA	NA	TGTGCCAGCAGTTTAAGCTTTCCGGATACGCAGTATTTT	CASSLSFPDTQYF
TRBJ2-1	TRBV27	TRBD1	few	TGTGCCAGCAGAGGGACAGGGACCCACAATGAGCAGTTCTTC	CASRGTGTHNEQFF
TRBJ1-1	TRBV7-8	NA	NA	TGTGCCAGCACCATCCCAGAGGGCACTGAAGCTTTCTTT	CASTIPEGTEAFF
TRBJ2-5	TRBV5-1	TRBD2	NA	TGCGCCAGCAGCTTGGATAGCGGGAGTATGGAGACCCAGTACTTC	CASSLDSGSMETQYF
TRBJ2-7	TRBV27	TRBD1	few	TGTGCCAGCAGTTTATATGGGACAGGGACCTCCTACGAGCAGTACTTC	CASSLYGTGTSYEQYF
TRBJ2-7	TRBV9	NA	NA	TGTGCCAGCAGCGTAGGAGGGCTTAACTACGAGCAGTACTTC	CASSVGGLNYEQYF
TRBJ2-1	TRBV11-2	TRBD1	NA	TGTGCCAGCAGCCGAGGGACAGACTCCTACAATGAGCAGTTCTTC	CASSRGTDSYNEQFF
TRBJ2-7	TRBV4-1	TRBD1	once	TGCGCCAGCAGCCACGCAGGGGGCTCCTACGAGCAGTACTTC	CASSHAGGSYEQYF
TRBJ2-5	TRBV7-9	TRBD1	few	TGTGCCAGCAGCCCCGGACAGGCACAGGGCGGATTGCGGGCAGAGACCCAGTACTTC	CASSPGQAQGGLRAETQYF
TRBJ1-4	TRBV30	NA	NA	TGTGCCTGGAGCCCCGGGGCCGGGACTGGGGATGAAAAACTGTTTTTT	CAWSPGAGTGDEKLFF
TRBJ2-1	TRBV9	TRBD2	NA	TGTGCCAGCAGCGTAGGGAATCGGTTTGGGACTAGCGGGAACTATGAGCAGTTCTTC	CASSVGNRFGTSGNYEQFF
TRBJ1-5	TRBV28	TRBD1	NA	TGTGCCAGCAGTTTATCCCGGACAGGGGTTAATGGCAATCAGCCCCAGCATTTT	CASSLSRTGVNGNQPQHF
TRBJ2-2	TRBV4-1	NA	NA	TGCGCCAGCAGCCAAGGAGTCCTAAGAAGGGGCTCGAACACCGGGGAGCTGTTTTTT	CASSQGVLRRGSNTGELFF
TRBJ2-5	TRBV2	TRBD1	NA	TGTGCCACACACCGGGACAGGGTCCAAGAGACCCAGTACTTC	CATHRDRVQETQYF
TRBJ2-5	TRBV5-1	NA	NA	TGCGCCAGCAGCTCCCCGGGTTTCCAAGAGACCCAGTACTTC	CASSSPGFQETQYF
TRBJ2-2	TRBV7-7	NA	few	TGTGCCAGCAGCTTAGGGGGGGTGACGAACACCGGGGAGCTGTTTTTT	CASSLGGVTNTGELFF
TRBJ2-1	TRBV11-3	TRBD1	NA	TGTGCCAGCAGCCGGGTAGAGGGGGCTATCAATGAGCAGTTCTTC	CASSRVEGAINEQFF
TRBJ2-1	TRBV2	NA	few	TGTGCCAGCAGTGAAGGCAGGGAGCAGTTCTTC	CASSEGREQFF
TRBJ2-1	TRBV9	TRBD2	NA	TGTGCCAGCAGCGTTTCTGCGGGAGTAATTGAGCAGTTCTTC	CASSVSAGVIEQFF
TRBJ2-7	TRBV29-1	TRBD2	NA	TGCAGCGTGACAGTCCTAAAAACTAGCGGGGTGAACTACGAGCAGTACTTC	CSVTVLKTSGVNYEQYF
TRBJ2-7	TRBV25-1	TRBD1	NA	TGTGCCAGCAGTAAAGGGACAGGGTCTTACGAGCAGTACTTC	CASSKGTGSYEQYF
TRBJ2-2	TRBV7-3	TRBD1	NA	TGTGCCAGCAGCCTGGGACAGGGGGCGAACACCGGGGAGCTGTTTTTT	CASSLGQGANTGELFF
TRBJ2-3	TRBV7-9	NA	NA	TGTGCCAGCAGCCACGCCAGGGGCACAGATACGCAGTATTTT	CASSHARGTDTQYF
TRBJ2-3	TRBV7-9	NA	few	TGTGCCAGCAGCTTTGTCGACAGAGCCACAGATACGCAGTATTTT	CASSFVDRATDTQYF
TRBJ2-5	TRBV29-1	TRBD2	NA	TGCAGCGTTGCGGGGGGACTACAAGAGACCCAGTACTTC	CSVAGGLQETQYF
TRBJ2-7	TRBV5-4	NA	NA	TGTGCCAGCAGCTATCAGGGGTACGAGCAGTACTTC	CASSYQGYEQYF
TRBJ2-1	TRBV10-3	TRBD1	NA	TGTGCCATCAGCAGGACAGGGGGCCGGGACTCGCAGTTCTTC	CAISRTGGRDSQFF